This entry concerns a single T cell receptor (beta chain). Method: immunoSEQ multiplex PCR; TCRdb's copy keeps in-frame clones and lacks some. Of just under 65,000 clones in the sample, 91% were seen once. The sample belongs to a study of T cell changes during pregnancy in multiple sclerosis. Germline V gives CDR1 MNHNS, CDR2 SASEGT. V lost 8 bases, J lost 5 bases, and 12 bases stayed unmatched. This CDR3 contains 14 residues. The TCR originated in a female donor in good health, enrolled as a control in a pregnancy study. The sequencing here drew on peripheral blood, taken in the third trimester of pregnancy. This chain connects TRBV6-1 to TRBJ2-7; 7 bases line up with TRBD1. For the CDR3, the DNA is TGTGCCAGCCCTCCTACACAGGGGACAGACGAGCAGTACTTC. Its translation is CASPPTQGTDEQYF.